This T cell receptor (beta chain) appears in the sequencing data of a study of blood T cell repertoires in COVID-19 (dated by TCRdb to 2018 to 2020). Background on the whole study: Samples from collaborators originated in the United States, Italy and Spain and spanned both the acute and convalescent phases of COVID-19. Deeply sampled blood TCRbeta repertoires from subjects exposed to, actively infected with, or recovered from COVID-19 were included in the dataset. HLA class I and class II types, where available, came from metadata supplied by the sample provider rather than from assay-based typing. The samples were drawn from the first 160 participants of the ongoing ImmuneRACE study and from 1,254 subjects provided by 6 global collaborators. Nearly every sample came with metadata listing a de-identified subject ID, COVID-19 status, age in years and sex. The prospective study material was composed of cDNA or gDNA derived from T cells, B-cell-depleted T cells, or PBMCs. A freely available public database, intended as a resource for researchers studying the immune response to SARS-CoV-2, is where the repertoires were released. The study at large found these results: The quantity of clinical and demographic metadata differed by source and by participant and was supplied without curation.

Notes on this clone: Its antigen remains undetermined. Base qualities were left out, and no much larger clone turns up one base away.

Participants in the prospective study were enrolled through a virtual design, were aged roughly 18 to 100 years, and lived in approximately 25 United States geographic areas. Cohort assignment in the prospective study relied on participant-reported clinical history from a screening survey and a study questionnaire. ImmuneRACE Cohort 3 recovered participants were defined by two consecutive negative NP/OP PCR tests, healthcare professional clearance, or symptom resolution. Each participant in the prospective study had whole blood, serum and a nasopharyngeal or oropharyngeal swab collected by mobile phlebotomists. Additional blood draws and questionnaires over an approximately 2-month period could optionally be provided by prospective study participants. Blood samples from the prospective study were shipped frozen or at room temperature prior to DNA extraction. TCRbeta CDR3 regions were amplified from genomic DNA by means of the immunoSEQ Assay, a bias-controlled multiplex PCR. As for the authors' bioinformatics: The number of nucleated cells in each sample was estimated by amplification of reference gene primers within the assay. Sequence reads were collapsed and filtered to measure the absolute abundance of every unique TCRbeta CDR3 rearrangement. Productive Simpson clonality was computed per sample as the square root of Simpson's diversity index over productive rearrangements. TCRdb mirrors the immuneACCESS table, restricted to in-frame sequences. Some clones are absent from its copies; in checked studies, under half trace to an unresolved V gene, and the reason for the others is unknown. V, J and clone size reflect that table, while D and trimming were determined from the DNA. In this sample the table shows more than 350,000 clones, 85% to 90% of which occur a single time. The ten largest clones represent approximately 1% of the sample.

The CDR1 and CDR2 encoded by the germline V gene (reference sequence) are SGHNT and YYREEE. The CDR3 measures 16 amino acids from cysteine to phenylalanine. Only the CDR3 portion is preserved as DNA: 48 bases, with reading frame beginning at the first base. V trim: 3 bases; J trim: 0 bases; unmatched bases: 4. What was sequenced was PBMCs or T cells enriched from blood (not recorded which). The origin of this receptor is a man aged 18 to 35 who had recovered from COVID-19. The chain is made from TRBV5-4 and TRBJ2-3; the central 10 bases match TRBD2. The DNA sequence is given as TGTGCCAGCAGCTCCCGGACTAGCGGAAGCACAGATACGCAGTATTTT. Translated, this gives CASSSRTSGSTDTQYF.